The T cell receptor beta chain under discussion was sequenced for a study of T cells in Graves' hyperthyroidism and ophthalmopathy. The CDR3 totals 17 residues. V lost 6 bases, J lost 1 base, and 13 bases stayed unmatched. Looked up from germline, CDR1 is LGHDT and CDR2 is YNNKEL (reference sequence). Amplification targeted TCR beta CDR3 regions from RNA transcripts. RT-PCR in the first round (using the HTBI primer set) targeted the TCR CDR3. TCRdb passed the multiplex PCR reads through MiXCR, listing each CDR3 protein once. The sample lists 600,000 to 700,000 distinct CDR3 sequences; 14% to 15% were seen once.

The rearrangement uses TRBV3-1 and TRBJ1-1, with TRBD1 matching 8 bases. The source of this sequence is a woman in her forties with Graves' ophthalmopathy. The specimen was blood. The CDR3 sequence is CASRRSESGQGNTEAFF. In DNA form, the CDR3 reads TGTGCCAGCAGGAGATCAGAATCCGGACAGGGGAACACTGAAGCTTTCTTT.